These 29 T cell receptor beta chains originate from one sample sequenced in a study of cytomegalovirus exposure and HLA in healthy donors (dated by TCRdb to 2017 to 2019). Libraries were made using the immunoSEQ multiplex PCR assay. A mixture of 60 forward primers for TCR Vbeta segments and 13 reverse primers for TCR Jbeta segments was used in the multiplex PCR. TCRdb took over this immuneACCESS table, retaining in-frame rearrangements with V and J assigned. Such tables are incomplete; in checked studies, under half of the missing clones stem from an unresolved V gene, and the remainder is unexplained. For this sample there are around 150,000 clones; 75% appear just once. 2.5% to 3.5% of the sample lies in the top ten. Sequencing was carried out using PBMCs. These receptors originate from a woman between 45 and 65 years old in good health and CMV-seropositive.

The CDR3 DNA reads as TGTGCCAGCAGCAAGAGGACTAGCGGGGGGACTTACAATGAGCAGTTCTTC. Its protein product is CASSKRTSGGTYNEQFF. This chain uses TRBV7-3 with TRBJ2-1; 14 bases line up with TRBD2. The CDR3 spans 17 residues. V lost 5 bases and J lost 4; bases outside the gene matches: 7. The germline V gene has CDR1 SGHTA and CDR2 FQGTGA.

The chain joins TRBV19 to TRBJ1-1; possible D gene TRBD1, 5 bases. From germline, CDR1 is LNHDA and CDR2 SQIVND (reference sequence). Trimming shortened V by 5 bases and J by 8 bases, and 18 bases separated the two germline ends. There are 14 residues in the CDR3. CDR3: CASSLSGTGSEAFF. The CDR3 DNA reads as TGTGCCAGTAGTCTTTCCGGGACTGGCAGCGAAGCTTTCTTT. Drawing the rest from reference TRBV19 and TRBJ1-1, the complete variable domain is DGGITQSPKYLFRKEGQNVTLSCEQNLNHDAMYWYRQDPGQGLRLIYYSQIVNDFQKGDIAEGYSVSREKKESFPLTVTSAQKNPTAFYLCASSLSGTGSEAFFGQGTRLTVV.

The chain is built from TRBV5-4 and TRBJ2-1, with TRBD1 identical over 7 bases. V gave up 4 bases and J gave up 4 bases; unmatched junction bases: 8. Germline assignment: CDR1 SGHNT and CDR2 YYREEE (reference sequence). The CDR3 extends over 15 amino acids. CDR3 protein: CASSQRQGMYNEQFF. The DNA for the CDR3 is TGTGCCAGCAGCCAACGACAGGGTATGTACAATGAGCAGTTCTTC.

The genes are TRBV9 and TRBJ1-2; 7 positions match TRBD1. CDR1 is SGDLS and CDR2 is YYNGEE in the germline V gene. The CDR3 contains 15 residues. J lost 2 bases, V lost 4 bases, and 8 bases had no gene match. The CDR3 nucleotides read TGTGCCAGCAGCACCCGGGACAGAATAAACTATGGCTACACCTTC. Protein sequence: CASSTRDRINYGYTF.

The chain employs TRBV4-2 and TRBJ2-1; 11 bases fit TRBD2. The CDR3 has 17 residues. Germline V lookup: CDR1 LGHNA, CDR2 YNFKEQ. J gave up 7 bases and V 0 bases, and 8 bases lay outside the gene matches. In nucleotides, the CDR3 is TGTGCCAGCAGCCAAGAAGGAACTAGCGGGGGAAGAAATGAGCAGTTCTTC. Translating it yields CASSQEGTSGGRNEQFF.

The V and J genes are TRBV6-5 and TRBJ1-5; 7 positions agree with TRBD1. The junction had 8 bases not matched to a gene; V was cut back by 8 bases and J by 1 base. The CDR3 loop spans 15 amino acids. Germline-derived CDR1 and CDR2 are MNHEY and SVGAGI. The CDR3: CASPTTGPSNQPQHF. The CDR3 nucleotides read TGTGCCAGCCCAACGACAGGGCCCAGCAATCAGCCCCAGCATTTT.

CDR3 coding DNA: TGTGCCAGTAGTCGCAAAGGACAGGTCGCCTACGAGCAGTACTTC. This gives the protein CASSRKGQVAYEQYF. The V and J genes are TRBV19 and TRBJ2-5; 7 positions agree with TRBD1. The J call may not be correct, given that the DNA end is closer to TRBJ2-7. CDR1 is LNHDA and CDR2 is SQIVND in the germline V gene (reference sequence). This CDR3 is built from 15 residues.

With respect to this clone: At one boundary the junction diverges from the germline segment, which might be a read error. The chain joins TRBV13 to TRBJ2-1; TRBD2 might be the D (5 bases). CDR1 and CDR2 (germline): PRHDT, FYEKMQ (reference sequence). The CDR3 is made up of 13 amino acids. The CDR3 protein is CASRLGEGKEQFF. The DNA of the CDR3 is TGTGCCAGCAGGTTAGGAGAGGGTAAGGAGCAGTTCTTC.

V usage is TRBV13 and J usage is TRBJ1-6, with D tentatively TRBD1 (6 bases). This CDR3 comprises 14 residues. Trimming left V 5 bases short and J 14 bases short, with 19 bases between. Germline assignment: CDR1 PRHDT and CDR2 FYEKMQ (reference sequence). CDR3 sequence: CASSLRDTGCALHF. CDR3 in DNA: TGTGCCAGCAGCCTCCGGGACACTGGGTGTGCCCTCCACTTT.

The V and J genes are TRBV2 and TRBJ1-1; D is possibly TRBD1 (5 bases). The CDR3 covers 13 residues. V gave up 4 bases and J gave up 0 bases, with 6 bases separating them. Germline V lookup: CDR1 SNHLY, CDR2 FYNNEI. The chain's CDR3 is CASSAGLNTEAFF. The DNA of the CDR3 is TGTGCCAGCAGTGCAGGGTTGAACACTGAAGCTTTCTTT.

This clone was counted once. The chain employs TRBV18 and TRBJ2-7; 9 nucleotides align to TRBD1. The CDR3 extends over 15 amino acids. V dropped 4 bases and J dropped 4; count of bases not matched to a gene: 8. CDR1 and CDR2 from the germline V gene are KGHSH and LQKENI. Here the CDR3 DNA reads TGTGCCAGCTCACGGGACAGGGACAAACTTTACGAGCAGTACTTC. It encodes CASSRDRDKLYEQYF.

This chain connects TRBV5-6 to TRBJ1-2; D is unclear. Deletions cut 7 bases from V and 4 bases from J, with 14 bases between. This CDR3 contains 13 residues. Germline lookup yields CDR1 SGHDT and CDR2 YYEEEE. The CDR3 spells CASSSLRSYGYTF. The CDR3 DNA is TGTGCCAGCTCTTCTCTGAGAAGCTATGGCTACACCTTC.

This clone was picked up a small number of times. The chain carries TRBV11-1 and TRBJ2-1, with TRBD2 identical over 7 bases. Germline values: CDR1 SGHAT, CDR2 FQDESV (reference sequence). The CDR3 extends over 14 amino acids. V shed 8 bases and J 2 bases; nucleotides not matched to a gene: 6. The CDR3 region is CASLGRDPYNEQFF. CDR3 nucleotide sequence: TGTGCCAGCTTGGGGAGGGATCCCTACAATGAGCAGTTCTTC. The variable domain in full, completed from reference TRBV11-1 and TRBJ2-1, reads EAEVAQSPRYKITEKSQAVAFWCDPISGHATLYWYRQILGQGPELLVQFQDESVVDDSQLPKDRFSAERLKGVDSTLKIQPAELGDSAMYLCASLGRDPYNEQFFGPGTRLTVL.

The chain employs TRBV5-1 and TRBJ1-1, with D possibly matching TRBD1 (6 bases). Germline V gene sequence: CDR1 SGHRS, CDR2 YFSETQ. This CDR3 comprises 16 residues. Trimming stripped 0 bases from V and 0 bases from J, with 12 bases between. CDR3 DNA sequence: TGCGCCAGCAGCTTGGGAGTCAGGGGTCTGAACACTGAAGCTTTCTTT. Its protein is CASSLGVRGLNTEAFF.

This chain connects TRBV7-6 to TRBJ2-5; 10 bases match TRBD1. Germline V gene sequence: CDR1 SGHVS, CDR2 FNYEAQ. Trimming cost V 10 bases and J 4 bases; bases outside gene matches: 12. CDR3 length: 15 residues. CDR3 residues: CAINQWTGGIETQYF. The CDR3, as DNA: TGTGCCATTAACCAATGGACAGGGGGGATAGAGACCCAGTACTTC.

The CDR3 is CASSQDRGNIQYF. The CDR3, as DNA: TGCGCCAGCAGCCAAGACCGGGGGAACATTCAGTACTTC. The chain links TRBV4-1 to TRBJ2-4, with a possible D match to TRBD2 (6 bases). Germline V gives CDR1 MGHRA, CDR2 YSYEKL. The V end lost 0 bases, the J end lost 7 bases, and 7 bases lay between the germline ends. The CDR3 consists of 13 residues.

J is TRBJ1-2 and V is TRBV6-5; TRBD1 is a possible D gene (5 bases). This CDR3 comprises 15 residues. The V gene's germline CDR1 is MNHEY and CDR2 SVGAGI. V gave up 6 bases and J gave up 4 bases, with 18 bases separating them. The CDR3 coding sequence is TGTGCCAGCAGCCCGAAGTTTCCTGACAGCTATGGCTACACCTTC. Its protein is CASSPKFPDSYGYTF.

This clone was picked up one time. V gene TRBV18 combines with J gene TRBJ2-3; 12 bases map to TRBD2. V shed 2 bases and J 0 bases; nucleotides not matched to a gene: 6. Germline CDR1 is KGHSH and CDR2 is LQKENI. CDR3 size: 18 residues. CDR3 nucleotides: TGTGCCAGCTCACCATTAACTAGCGGGGGGCCCAGCACAGATACGCAGTATTTT. Translated: CASSPLTSGGPSTDTQYF.

Concerning this clone itself: Sequence at one end of the junction differs from germline and may be a read error. This chain links TRBV6-1 with TRBJ1-5; perhaps TRBD1 as D (5 bases). There are 13 residues in the CDR3. Germline CDR1 and CDR2: MNHNS and SASEGT. DNA for the CDR3: TGTGCCAACAGTGAAATAGGGGTACAGCCCCAGCATTTT. It encodes CANSEIGVQPQHF.

The rearrangement links TRBV30 to TRBJ2-5; TRBD1 matches at 7 bases. The V gene's germline CDR1 is GTSNPN and CDR2 SVGIG (reference sequence). J was trimmed by 2 bases and V by 0 bases; bases with no gene match: 3. The CDR3 spans 14 residues. The CDR3 nucleotides read TGTGCCTGGAGTGTAGGGACAGCTCAAGAGACCCAGTACTTC. It specifies CAWSVGTAQETQYF.

This clone was observed a few times. The genes are TRBV5-1 and TRBJ2-7, with a weak D call TRBD2 (6 bases). This CDR3 is 18 amino acids long. CDR1 is SGHRS and CDR2 is YFSETQ in the germline V gene. V was shortened by 3 bases and J by 3 bases, with 25 bases between the two germline ends. This CDR3 reads CASSWSYDDLMRGYEQYF. Written as DNA, the CDR3 is TGCGCCAGCAGCTGGTCGTATGATGACCTAATGCGGGGCTACGAGCAGTACTTC.

J is TRBJ2-5 and V is TRBV5-1; D is unresolved. V dropped 0 bases and J dropped 3 bases, with 6 bases sitting between them. The V gene's germline CDR1 is SGHRS and CDR2 YFSETQ. This CDR3 has 13 amino acids. CDR3: CASSLAFKETQYF. The CDR3 coding sequence is TGCGCCAGCAGCTTGGCGTTTAAAGAGACCCAGTACTTC.

CDR3 sequence (DNA): TGCAGCGTTGCGTACGAGTTTTTTCCCTACGAGCAGTACTTC. Amino acid sequence: CSVAYEFFPYEQYF. The chain employs TRBV29-1 and TRBJ2-7; unclear D gene. The germline V gene encodes CDR1 SQVTM and CDR2 ANQGSEA. This CDR3 contains 14 residues. Trimming cost V 4 bases and J 2 bases, with 15 bases left between them.

The rearrangement uses TRBV6-6 and TRBJ2-7; D may be TRBD1 (5 bases). The CDR3 is 15 amino acids. Germline V gene sequence: CDR1 MNHNY, CDR2 SVGAGI (reference sequence). V lost 3 bases to trimming and J lost 5 bases, with 17 bases between them. As DNA, the CDR3 is TGTGCCAGCAGTTATATTCCAGGGTTGAACGACGAGCAGTACTTC. Amino acids: CASSYIPGLNDEQYF.

This chain connects TRBV5-8 to TRBJ2-3; D is undetermined. The CDR3 is made up of 16 amino acids. The V gene's germline CDR1 is SGHTS and CDR2 YDEGEE. With 1 base removed from V and 0 bases from J, the gap between germline ends came to 12 bases. In nucleotides, the CDR3 is TGTGCCAGCAGCTTGCGAGGCTTTTCTAGCACAGATACGCAGTATTTT. Protein sequence: CASSLRGFSSTDTQYF. Full variable domain (rest looked up from reference TRBV5-8 and TRBJ2-3): EAGVTQSPTHLIKTRGQQATLRCSPISGHTSVYWYQQALGLGLQFLLWYDEGEERNRGNFPPRFSGRQFPNYSSELNVNALELEDSALYLCASSLRGFSSTDTQYFGPGTRLTVL.

This clone was observed a handful of times. The V call is TRBV5-5, the J call TRBJ1-2; TRBD1 matches 8 bases. Per the germline V gene, CDR1 is SGHKS and CDR2 is YYEKEE (reference sequence). V lost 2 bases, J lost 6 bases, and 9 bases stayed unmatched. The CDR3 spans 15 residues. CDR3 DNA: TGTGCCAGCAGCTTCAGACCTGGACAGGGAGATGGCTACACCTTC. It yields the protein CASSFRPGQGDGYTF.

This clone was seen only once. The chain uses TRBV19 and TRBJ2-7, with 9 bases lining up with TRBD1. CDR3 length: 14 residues. The junction had 5 bases not matched to a gene; V was cut back by 6 bases and J by 2 bases. Per germline, CDR1 LNHDA and CDR2 SQIVND (reference sequence). Here the CDR3 reads CASSTGQGAYEQYF. The CDR3 nucleotides are TGTGCCAGTAGCACGGGACAGGGAGCCTACGAGCAGTACTTC.

The chain recombines TRBV5-1 with TRBJ1-1; D is unresolved. Germline V gives CDR1 SGHRS, CDR2 YFSETQ. The germline V and J ends were trimmed by 1 base and 0 bases, with 10 bases remaining between them. The CDR3 is 15 residues long. The CDR3 region is CASSLRAGMNTEAFF. For the CDR3, the DNA is TGCGCCAGCAGCTTGCGAGCGGGCATGAACACTGAAGCTTTCTTT.

This clone appeared a few times. The gene calls are TRBV2 and TRBJ1-1; a weak D match, TRBD1 (6 bases). Between the trimmed V and J ends, which lost 7 bases and 1 base, there was a span of 10 bases. This CDR3 comprises 13 residues. Germline V lookup: CDR1 SNHLY, CDR2 FYNNEI. The CDR3 spells CASKKGQNTEAFF. CDR3 bases: TGTGCCAGCAAAAAGGGACAGAACACTGAAGCTTTCTTT.